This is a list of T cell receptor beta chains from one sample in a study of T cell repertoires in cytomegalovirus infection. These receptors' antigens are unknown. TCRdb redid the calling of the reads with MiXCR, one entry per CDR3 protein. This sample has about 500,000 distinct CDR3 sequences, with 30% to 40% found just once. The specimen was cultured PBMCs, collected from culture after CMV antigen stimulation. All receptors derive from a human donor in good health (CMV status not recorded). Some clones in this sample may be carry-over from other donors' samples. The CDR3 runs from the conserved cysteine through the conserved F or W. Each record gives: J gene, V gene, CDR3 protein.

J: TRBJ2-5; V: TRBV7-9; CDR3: CASSSEQGKRETQYF
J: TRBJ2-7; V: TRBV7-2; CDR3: CASSPTWTPYEQYF
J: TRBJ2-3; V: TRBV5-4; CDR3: CASSLAVLAGSTDTQYF
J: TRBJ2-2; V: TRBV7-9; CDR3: CAYGQGDTGELFF
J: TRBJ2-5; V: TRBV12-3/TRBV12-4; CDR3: CASSLTGAGAQTQYF
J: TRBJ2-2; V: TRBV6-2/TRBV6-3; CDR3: CASSFRGGDTGELFF
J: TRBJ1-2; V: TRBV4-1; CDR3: CASSQEEGFYGYTF
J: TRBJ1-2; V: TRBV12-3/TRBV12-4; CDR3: CASSQSGGYTF
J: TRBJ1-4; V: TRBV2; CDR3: CASREGINEKLFF
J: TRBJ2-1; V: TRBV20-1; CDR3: CSARDLGGSYEQFF
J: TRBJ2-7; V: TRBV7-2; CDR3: CASSLGSGNEQYF
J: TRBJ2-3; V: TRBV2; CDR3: CASRDSGRAIHTQYF
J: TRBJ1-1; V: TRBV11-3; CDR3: CASSTNRYMNTEAFF
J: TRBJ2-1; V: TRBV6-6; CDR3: CASSYSGGPTYNEQFF
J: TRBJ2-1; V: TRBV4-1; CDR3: CASSQESRLAGVNEQFF
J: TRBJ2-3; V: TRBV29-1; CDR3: CSVGWGTDTQYF
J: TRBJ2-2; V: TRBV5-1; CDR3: CASSSDRGPNTGELFF
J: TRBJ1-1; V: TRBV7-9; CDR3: CASSWTGARTEAFF
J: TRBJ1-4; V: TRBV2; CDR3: CASSDRGGEKLFF
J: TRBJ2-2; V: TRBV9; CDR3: CASSVSGTNTGELFF
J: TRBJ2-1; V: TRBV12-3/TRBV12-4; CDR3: CASSFFQREGDEQFF
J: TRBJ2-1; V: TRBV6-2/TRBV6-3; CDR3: CASSYGQGTYNEQFF
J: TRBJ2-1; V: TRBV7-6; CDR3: CASSFGLMGRNEQFF
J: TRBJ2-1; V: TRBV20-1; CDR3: CSAPTGLADFEQFF
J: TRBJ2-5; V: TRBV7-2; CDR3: CASSLTGGSLQETQYF
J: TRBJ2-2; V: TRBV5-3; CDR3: CASSFGLAGADGELFF
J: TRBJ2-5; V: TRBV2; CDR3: CASSNRDRKISQYF
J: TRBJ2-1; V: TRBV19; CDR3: CASIPSRGNEQFF
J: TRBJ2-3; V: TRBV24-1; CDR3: CATSDLAGASSGRASTDTQYF
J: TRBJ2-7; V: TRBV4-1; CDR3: CASSQGQGTEWREQYF
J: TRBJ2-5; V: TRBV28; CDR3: CASSLGTTDQYF
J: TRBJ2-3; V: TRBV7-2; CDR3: CASSPGGTSGRPDTQYF
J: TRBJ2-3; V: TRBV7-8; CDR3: CASSNGRGPEDTQYF
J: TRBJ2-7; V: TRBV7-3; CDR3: CASSLFQADEQYF
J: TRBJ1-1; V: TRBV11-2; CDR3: CASSFEWGANTEAFF
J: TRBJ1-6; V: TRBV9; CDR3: CASSDTGTGASPLHF
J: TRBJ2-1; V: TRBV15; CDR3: CATSRNYNEQFF
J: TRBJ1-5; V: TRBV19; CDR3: CASNYQGQSYQPQHF
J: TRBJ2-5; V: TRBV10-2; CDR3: CASSVGAKTQYF
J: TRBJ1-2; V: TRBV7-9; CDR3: CASSLGGAGGNYGYTF
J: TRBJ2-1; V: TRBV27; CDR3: CASSQLAGGPINEQFF
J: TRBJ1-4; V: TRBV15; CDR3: CATSRDLQATNEKLFF
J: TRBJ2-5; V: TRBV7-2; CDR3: CASSPGTSGRAIGTQYF
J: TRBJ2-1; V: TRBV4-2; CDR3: CASSQDPGSSSYNEQFF
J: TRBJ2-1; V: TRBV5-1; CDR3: CASSFNPASGVYNEQFF
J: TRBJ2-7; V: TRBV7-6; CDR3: CASSLGAQGTYEQYF
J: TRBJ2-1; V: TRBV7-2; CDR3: CASSLVVLAGGFQEQFF
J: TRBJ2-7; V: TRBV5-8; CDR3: CASSQPTGGAENEQYF
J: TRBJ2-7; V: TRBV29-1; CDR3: CSVARQGASEQYF
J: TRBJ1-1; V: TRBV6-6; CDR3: CASSHGTGNTGPFF
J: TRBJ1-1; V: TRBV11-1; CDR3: CASKLGPTGLNEAFF
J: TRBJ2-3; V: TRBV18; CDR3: CASSPIRASTDTQYF
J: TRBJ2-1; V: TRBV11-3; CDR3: CASSFRPRGAYNEQFF
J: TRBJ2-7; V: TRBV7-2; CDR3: CASSSNLGGYEQYF
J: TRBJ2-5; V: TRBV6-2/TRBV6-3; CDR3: CASSYRVRLAGEIEETQYF